Sequencing of this T cell receptor beta chain was carried out in a study of beta chain features in type 1 diabetes. Study information: Age, gender and cell yields were alike across patients and healthy donors.

The investigators reverse transcribed all of the isolated RNA, so they sequenced expressed TCRB transcripts. Sequenced by immunoSEQ multiplex PCR; TCRdb stores in-frame clones only, minus some. The table shows more than 350,000 clones, with 11% occurring only once. Details on this clone: Its antigen is not identified. Other DNA sequences of this sample code for an identical CDR3.

Points from the study as a whole: The VDJ junctions of type 1 diabetes patients carried fewer insertions and more deletions.

The V and J ends lost 3 bases and 2 bases respectively, with 4 bases between them. CDR1 is DFQATT and CDR2 is SNEGSKA in the germline V gene (reference sequence). The CDR3 has 11 residues. The clonotype comes from a woman between 18 and 29 years old in good health. V usage is TRBV20-1 and J usage is TRBJ1-2; D call uncertain. Sequenced material: naive CD4+ T cells from blood. The CDR3 loop is CSASGNYGYTF. The CDR3 DNA reads TGCAGTGCTAGTGGCAACTATGGCTACACCTTC.